The 7 T cell receptor beta chains below all came from one sample that was sequenced in a study of identifying expanded T cells in peripheral blood. Profiling relied on immunoSEQ multiplex PCR, and the TCRdb table lists in-frame clones only, not all of them. The sample has 90,000 to 100,000 clones, roughly 90% seen once. The sequenced sample consisted of blood. These receptors were taken from a person aged 18 to 75 in good health.

The chain joins TRBV6-5 to TRBJ1-1; maybe TRBD1 (6 bases). The CDR3 has 13 amino acids. In germline, CDR1 is MNHEY, CDR2 SVGAGI. V was clipped by 5 bases and J by 4 bases, with 11 bases between them. The CDR3 DNA reads as TGTGCCAGCAGTGACTTAGGGGGCACTGAAGCTTTCTTT. Its protein is CASSDLGGTEAFF.

The chain combines TRBV29-1 with TRBJ1-1; tentative D call: TRBD1 (5 bases). This CDR3 contains 13 residues. V lost 5 bases and J 5 bases, leaving 15 bases between the germline ends. CDR1 is SQVTM, CDR2 ANQGSEA, per germline. CDR3 in amino acids: CSVMRGAKTEAFF. The CDR3 DNA is TGCAGCGTTATGAGAGGGGCGAAAACTGAAGCTTTCTTT. Full variable domain (rest looked up from reference TRBV29-1 and TRBJ1-1): SAVISQKPSRDICQRGTSLTIQCQVDSQVTMMFWYRQQPGQSLTLIATANQGSEATYESGFVIDKFPISRPNLTFSTLTVSNMSPEDSSIYLCSVMRGAKTEAFFGQGTRLTVV.

V and J are TRBV9 and TRBJ2-7, with 7 bases matching TRBD1. J was trimmed by 5 bases and V by 2 bases; bases with no gene match: 7. CDR1 and CDR2 from the germline V gene are SGDLS and YYNGEE. There are 14 residues in the CDR3. CDR3 region: CASSVSTGVHEQYF. In DNA form, the CDR3 reads TGTGCCAGCAGCGTTTCTACAGGGGTACACGAGCAGTACTTC.

The chain couples TRBV9 to TRBJ2-5; D could derive from TRBD1 or TRBD2 (6 bases each). CDR3 length: 17 residues. The germline gives CDR1 SGDLS, CDR2 YYNGEE. Trimming took 2 bases from V and 1 from J, leaving 18 bases between them. The CDR3 DNA follows: TGTGCCAGCAGCGTGGCGCACTCCGGGGGCCGCCAAGAGACCCAGTACTTC. It specifies CASSVAHSGGRQETQYF.

The chain couples TRBV7-2 to TRBJ1-5; D is ambiguous. CDR3 length: 13 residues. V lost 4 bases to trimming and J lost 5 bases, with 9 bases between them. The germline V gene has CDR1 SGHTA and CDR2 FQGNSA. Here the CDR3 DNA reads TGTGCCAGCAGCTGGACGGACGATCAGCCCCAGCATTTT. As protein: CASSWTDDQPQHF.

CDR3 nucleotides: TGCGCCAGCAGCCGACAGGAGGGCTATGGCTACACCTTC. Translated: CASSRQEGYGYTF. The chain is built from TRBV5-1 and TRBJ1-2, with D possibly TRBD1 on 6 matching bases. V was clipped by 4 bases and J by 4 bases, with 11 bases between them. This CDR3 spans 13 amino acids. Germline CDR1 and CDR2: SGHRS and YFSETQ.

J is TRBJ1-1 and V is TRBV6-5; a weak D match, TRBD1 (6 bases). This CDR3 is 12 amino acids long. Germline CDR1 is MNHEY and CDR2 is SVGAGI. Trimming shortened V by 6 bases and J by 7 bases, and 12 bases separated the two germline ends. CDR3 sequence reads: CASSPQGYEAFF. CDR3 in DNA: TGTGCCAGCAGCCCACAGGGCTATGAAGCTTTCTTT.